This T cell receptor (beta chain) was documented in a study of T cells in Graves' hyperthyroidism and ophthalmopathy. Study at large: Pretreatment peripheral blood was obtained at initial diagnosis.

This clonotype was found a few times. The antigen remains unidentified. For ophthalmopathy patients, the Clinical Activity Score was at least 3 and the NOSPECS grade at least 4; duration was under 3 months. On the basis of clinical symptoms, serum thyroxine and TRAb, thyroid ultrasound and orbital computed tomography, diagnoses were made. Amplification of TCR beta CDR3 regions used RNA as the template. First-round RT-PCR targeting the TCR CDR3 was performed with the HTBI primer set. TCRdb passed the multiplex PCR reads through MiXCR, listing each CDR3 protein once. This table has roughly 500,000 distinct CDR3 sequences, less than 25% appearing once. Study outcomes and limitations: Stable hyperthyroidism was separated from ophthalmopathy by a model based on 13 V-J features.

This receptor was obtained from an older woman with Graves' ophthalmopathy. The sample consisted of blood.

The CDR3 is CAWRDRGATEAFF. Here the CDR3 DNA reads TGTGCCTGGAGAGACAGGGGGGCCACTGAAGCTTTCTTT. This rearrangement joins TRBV30 to TRBJ1-1; 9 bases line up with TRBD1. The CDR3 length is 13 residues. Trimming took 3 bases from V and 4 from J; bases not matched to a gene: 3. Per germline, CDR1 GTSNPN and CDR2 SVGIG (reference sequence). Full variable domain (rest looked up from reference TRBV30 and TRBJ1-1): SQTIHQWPATLVQPVGSPLSLECTVEGTSNPNLYWYRQAAGRGLQLLFYSVGIGQISSEVPQNLSASRPQDRQFILSSKKLLLSDSGFYLCAWRDRGATEAFFGQGTRLTVV.